Shown below are 20 T cell receptor beta chains from a single sample sequenced in a study of radiotherapy plus CTLA-4 blockade in lung cancer. Assay: immunoSEQ multiplex PCR; the TCRdb copy retains only in-frame clones and omits some. Here the sample spans 70,000 to 95,000 clones, around 86% being singletons. Sample: peripheral blood, taken from a patient treated with radiotherapy plus ipilimumab. The receptors stem from a human donor with non-small cell lung cancer that progressed on radiotherapy plus ipilimumab.

This chain connects TRBV5-1 to TRBJ1-1, with D perhaps TRBD1 (5 bases). Deletions cut 0 bases from V and 10 bases from J, with 10 bases between. The CDR3 is made up of 12 amino acids. From germline, CDR1 is SGHRS and CDR2 YFSETQ. This CDR3 is CASSLGQGAAFF. The CDR3 DNA sequence: TGCGCCAGCAGCTTGGGTCAGGGTGCAGCTTTCTTT.

The V gene is TRBV6-6, the J gene TRBJ1-1; possibly TRBD1 for D (5 bases). V was shortened by 7 bases and J by 0 bases, with 15 bases between the two germline ends. In germline, CDR1 is MNHNY, CDR2 SVGAGI (reference sequence). The CDR3 runs 15 residues. This CDR3 is CASTTGRNMNTEAFF. The CDR3 DNA is TGTGCCAGCACCACGGGGCGGAACATGAACACTGAAGCTTTCTTT.

The V call is TRBV5-1, the J call TRBJ2-2, with 8 bases that match TRBD2. This CDR3 is built from 14 residues. The germline gives CDR1 SGHRS, CDR2 YFSETQ. Trimming took 0 bases from V and 6 from J; bases not matched to a gene: 1. In DNA, the CDR3 is TGCGCCAGCAGCTTGGTTAGCGGGGCCGGGGAGCTGTTTTTT. It is translated as CASSLVSGAGELFF. The whole variable domain, remainder taken from reference TRBV5-1 and TRBJ2-2, is KAGVTQTPRYLIKTRGQQVTLSCSPISGHRSVSWYQQTPGQGLQFLFEYFSETQRNKGNFPGRFSGRQFSNSRSEMNVSTLELGDSALYLCASSLVSGAGELFFGEGSRLTVL.

The V and J genes are TRBV9 and TRBJ2-1, with TRBD2 matching 10 bases. The CDR3 covers 16 residues. With V trimmed by 0 bases and J by 7 bases, 7 bases remained unmatched. The germline gives CDR1 SGDLS, CDR2 YYNGEE. CDR3 amino acids: CASSVGLAGAENEQFF. In DNA, the CDR3 is TGTGCCAGCAGCGTAGGCCTAGCGGGGGCTGAAAATGAGCAGTTCTTC.

The DNA for the CDR3 is TGTGCCACCAGCAGAGATCTTAATCAGGCTTCACCCCTCCACTTT. It yields the protein CATSRDLNQASPLHF. This chain links TRBV15 with TRBJ1-6; no clear D. The CDR3 consists of 15 residues. V lost 0 bases and J lost 9, with 12 bases in between. The V gene's germline CDR1 is LNHNV and CDR2 YYDKDF (reference sequence). Full variable domain (rest looked up from reference TRBV15 and TRBJ1-6): DAMVIQNPRYQVTQFGKPVTLSCSQTLNHNVMYWYQQKSSQAPKLLFHYYDKDFNNEADTPDNFQSRRPNTSFCFLDIRSPGLGDTAMYLCATSRDLNQASPLHFGNGTRLTVT.

In DNA form, the CDR3 reads TGTGCCAGTAGTCCGATGGGGGGAGAGACCCAGTACTTC. Encoded protein: CASSPMGGETQYF. The chain employs TRBV19 and TRBJ2-5; the D gene is possibly TRBD2 (6 bases). The CDR3 sequence is 13 residues long. Germline loops: CDR1 LNHDA, CDR2 SQIVND (reference sequence). V was cut by 5 bases and J by 4 bases, with 11 bases left in between. Based on the CDR3 plus reference TRBV19 and TRBJ2-5, the full variable domain is DGGITQSPKYLFRKEGQNVTLSCEQNLNHDAMYWYRQDPGQGLRLIYYSQIVNDFQKGDIAEGYSVSREKKESFPLTVTSAQKNPTAFYLCASSPMGGETQYFGPGTRLLVL.

The V and J genes are TRBV19 and TRBJ2-7, with a possible D match to TRBD1 (6 bases). V was shortened by 0 bases and J by 3 bases, with 12 bases between the two germline ends. The germline gives CDR1 LNHDA, CDR2 SQIVND (reference sequence). The CDR3 has 15 residues. Here the CDR3 reads CASSIDPGQSYEQYF. In nucleotides, the CDR3 is TGTGCCAGTAGTATAGATCCCGGACAGAGCTACGAGCAGTACTTC.

The chain carries TRBV28 and TRBJ2-5; 11 nucleotides match TRBD2. Germline values: CDR1 MDHEN, CDR2 SYDVKM. The CDR3 totals 17 residues. After removal of 5 bases from V and 0 bases from J, the junction contained 8 bases not matched to a gene. This CDR3 reads CASSPIRLAGYQETQYF. The CDR3 nucleotides read TGTGCCAGCAGTCCAATCCGACTAGCGGGGTACCAAGAGACCCAGTACTTC.

This clone has a handful of counts. V and J are TRBV30 and TRBJ2-2, with TRBD2 as a possible D gene (7 bases). The germline V and J ends were trimmed by 3 bases and 0 bases, with 11 bases remaining between them. The germline V gene has CDR1 GTSNPN and CDR2 SVGIG (reference sequence). The CDR3 extends over 15 amino acids. The CDR3 DNA is TGTGCCTGGAGCAGGGGAGGGCCGAACACCGGGGAGCTGTTTTTT. This encodes CAWSRGGPNTGELFF.

The CDR3 reads CASQGDTEAFF. In DNA form, the CDR3 reads TGCGCCAGCCAGGGGGACACTGAAGCTTTCTTT. The genes are TRBV5-1 and TRBJ1-1; 7 positions agree with TRBD1. J lost 3 bases, V lost 7 bases, and 0 bases had no gene match. Germline CDR1 SGHRS, CDR2 YFSETQ. The CDR3 length is 11 residues.

The chain links TRBV4-2 to TRBJ2-3; possibly TRBD1 or TRBD2 for D (5 bases each). V shed 4 bases and J shed 0 bases, with 17 bases lying between them. Germline lookup yields CDR1 LGHNA and CDR2 YNFKEQ. The CDR3 runs 17 residues. DNA of the CDR3: TGTGCCAGCAGCCCTACGTTGTCGGGGCCTAGCACAGATACGCAGTATTTT. Its protein is CASSPTLSGPSTDTQYF.

This clone was detected only once. The genes are TRBV10-3 and TRBJ2-2; TRBD1 matches at 8 bases. Germline V lookup: CDR1 ENHRY, CDR2 SYGVKD. V dropped 8 bases and J dropped 2; count of bases not matched to a gene: 10. The CDR3 extends over 16 amino acids. The CDR3 region is CAIRRGQGANTGELFF. The CDR3 DNA reads as TGTGCCATCCGCCGAGGGCAGGGGGCTAACACCGGGGAGCTGTTTTTT.

There are a few counts of this clone. J is TRBJ1-4 and V is TRBV19; 7 bases line up with TRBD1. V lost 5 bases and J lost 13; bases outside the gene matches: 7. Germline lookup yields CDR1 LNHDA and CDR2 SQIVND (reference sequence). This CDR3 contains 12 residues. The CDR3 region is CASSPRGVGLFF. The CDR3 bases are TGTGCCAGTAGTCCCAGGGGGGTTGGACTGTTTTTT.

This clone was observed a few times. The chain combines TRBV28 with TRBJ1-6; no clear D. Per the germline V gene, CDR1 is MDHEN and CDR2 is SYDVKM. V was clipped by 3 bases and J by 11 bases, with 8 bases between them. The CDR3 contains 12 residues. DNA of the CDR3: TGTGCCAGCAGTTTCGGCCTGCCACCCCTCCACTTT. This translates into CASSFGLPPLHF.

The chain employs TRBV28 and TRBJ2-7; no clear D. V was cut by 6 bases and J by 0 bases, with 6 bases left in between. The V gene's germline CDR1 is MDHEN and CDR2 SYDVKM. There are 12 residues in the CDR3. CDR3 nucleotides: TGTGCCAGCAGCCCCTACTCCTACGAGCAGTACTTC. Protein sequence: CASSPYSYEQYF.

The sample holds a few counts of this clone. The chain links TRBV4-3 to TRBJ2-7, with TRBD2 identical over 7 bases. Germline assignment: CDR1 LGHNA and CDR2 YSLEER. Losses at the gene ends were 4 bases for V and 2 bases for J; bases not matched to a gene: 5. The CDR3 length is 14 residues. CDR3 sequence (DNA): TGCGCCAGCAGCCCAAGCGGGGAGGCCTACGAGCAGTACTTC. The encoded protein is CASSPSGEAYEQYF.

This chain connects TRBV5-1 to TRBJ1-2, with TRBD1 as a possible D gene (6 bases). Trimming removed 4 bases from V and 1 base from J, with 11 bases in between. This CDR3 comprises 14 residues. Germline V gives CDR1 SGHRS, CDR2 YFSETQ. The CDR3 nucleotides read TGCGCCAGCAGCAACGGACAGATTAACTATGGCTACACCTTC. It codes for CASSNGQINYGYTF. Based on the CDR3 plus reference TRBV5-1 and TRBJ1-2, the full variable domain is KAGVTQTPRYLIKTRGQQVTLSCSPISGHRSVSWYQQTPGQGLQFLFEYFSETQRNKGNFPGRFSGRQFSNSRSEMNVSTLELGDSALYLCASSNGQINYGYTFGSGTRLTVV.

The chain employs TRBV23-1 and TRBJ2-7, with 10 bases that match TRBD1. TRBV23-1 is flagged as an ORF with uncertain function. J gave up 3 bases and V 3 bases, and 5 bases lay outside the gene matches. The CDR3 length is 15 residues. CDR3 amino acids: CASSQKRDRGYEQYF. The DNA of the CDR3 is TGCGCCAGCAGTCAGAAAAGGGACAGGGGCTACGAGCAGTACTTC.

The chain recombines TRBV28 with TRBJ1-2, with TRBD1 as a possible D gene (5 bases). Germline CDR1 and CDR2: MDHEN and SYDVKM. V was pared by 4 bases and J by 6 bases, with 15 bases between. CDR3 length equals 14 residues. CDR3 sequence: CASSSVGERNGYTF. For the CDR3, the DNA is TGTGCCAGCAGTTCCGTGGGGGAGAGAAATGGCTACACCTTC.

The V gene is TRBV7-9, the J gene TRBJ2-2; 9 bases are a match to TRBD1. With V trimmed by 0 bases and J by 6 bases, 2 bases remained unmatched. Per the germline V gene, CDR1 is SEHNR and CDR2 is FQNEAQ (reference sequence). This CDR3 has 15 residues. The CDR3 coding sequence is TGTGCCAGCAGCTTAGCACAGGGGGCGCCCGGGGAGCTGTTTTTT. It encodes CASSLAQGAPGELFF.